This TCR beta chain was captured in a study of cytomegalovirus exposure and HLA in healthy donors (dated 2017 in TCRdb). Broadly, across the study: An earlier analysis of roughly 630 of the donors reported 276 Gb of sequence data and roughly 100 million unique TCR beta sequences from 150 million to 200 million T cells. The study aimed to test whether cataloging public T cell receptors could reveal signatures of past pathogen exposure. Among 300 to 500 genotyped donors of the cohort, an average of roughly 230,000 unique TCR beta nucleotide sequences was sequenced per donor, of which roughly 17% were non-productive. The genetic ancestry cluster associated with self-reported Caucasian donors included around four fifths of the roughly 380 genotyped donors. A later genetic analysis used genome-wide SNP genotypes for about 55% of the 666 donors, treating that subset as a discovery cohort. Donor age, sex, ethnicity and CMV serostatus were compiled together with the repertoire data. A separate validation cohort of over 95 different subjects was used in addition to the 666-subject first cohort. An early release that covered roughly 600 HLA-typed donors contained about 300 gigabases of sequencing data and 80 million or so unique TCR sequences. Both class I and class II loci were covered by HLA typing, at four-digit resolution. In an earlier analysis of more than 550 of the donors, high-throughput TCR beta sequencing was used to judge whether each TCR beta V gene segment behaved as functional or pseudogenic. A later analysis re-examined previously published TCR beta repertoires from 600 to 700 donors and added high-resolution HLA genotyping to investigate patterns of TCR occurrence. To predict cytomegalovirus infection status, the study brought together high-throughput TCR immunosequencing, statistical association of individual TCRs with disease status, and machine learning. The study profiled the T cell repertoires of approximately 700 subjects by immunosequencing and related them to cytomegalovirus serostatus. Because of strong linkage in the cohort, roughly five DR-DQ haplotypes were treated as single units for association and clustering. Rather than using new phenotypic data, the later analysis identified candidate immune exposures from TCR beta sequences and from how often those sequences occurred across donors. All discovery cohort repertoires had been generated on a single sequencing platform. Typing coverage differed by locus: A, B, C, DRB1 and DQB1 were typed in roughly 620-630 donors, DQA1 in roughly 500, DPA1 in 600 to 610, and DPB1 in 400 to 490.

The germline V gene supplies CDR1 SGHAT and CDR2 FQNNGV. V lost 5 bases and J lost 3 bases; the stretch between them is 14 bases long. The CDR3 covers 14 residues, taking in both the cysteine and the valine. CDR3 DNA is the only sequence kept; it has 42 bases, read in frame from the first base. The research as a whole found: The cohort was sequenced for TCR beta chains only, and without alpha or paired-chain data the features that could be detected were limited. A later analysis associated about 16,000 TCR beta sequences with specific HLA alleles at a false discovery rate of 0.05. Because counts were too low, about 18 rarely observed V segments, including chromosome 9 orphons, were excluded from the earlier analysis of under 650 of the donors. A later analysis found that TCR association rates varied across HLA loci, with DRB1 alleles showing the most associated TCRs and HLA-C alleles the fewest. The authors suggested that the approach could potentially be generalized to other disease states and immunological phenotypes. HLA typing was unavailable for some donors at each locus, so association tests used only the typed subset. In an earlier analysis of fewer than 750 of the donors, most TCR beta V segments were observed in productive rearrangements about 90% or about 30% of the time, broadly matching IMGT annotations. Immune exposure information for the cohort was limited to CMV serostatus. When HLA alleles, especially DR and DQ, strongly co-occurred, attributing TCR associations to individual alleles was difficult. Correlated functional status among segregating V segments might be attributable to linkage disequilibrium, but an unknown experimental factor could not be ruled out. A further reported finding was that TCR beta sequences accurately predicted the HLA-A and HLA-B alleles for most subjects in the first cohort. The classifier was reported to diagnose cytomegalovirus status with high specificity and sensitivity in both the original cohort and the validation cohort. V-gene and J-gene trimming of TCR beta chains was associated with a missense DCLRE1C variant in a later genetic analysis, and the association was replicated in an independent cohort. In a later analysis, HLA-associated TCR beta chains were found to be more clonally expanded and to have lower generation probabilities than equally common non-associated chains. In a later genetic analysis, fewer N-insertions in productive TCRs were reported among donors in an Asian-associated ancestry cluster than the roughly 700-donor mean. A later analysis reported that several top co-occurrence clusters appeared linked to parvovirus B19, influenza, CMV and Epstein-Barr virus. Most TCR sequences were observed very rarely across donors, whereas some public TCRs were present in many individuals. Sequencing depth was assumed to be roughly uniform across donors in the presence/absence analyses, though that assumption may not hold. Some IMGT-functional V segments, including TRBV6-2 and TRBV6-3, could not be told apart with the 87-base-pair reads, so those segments were excluded. In vitro tests confirmed that a few of the cytomegalovirus-associated TCR beta chains recognize cytomegalovirus antigens. A later analysis found that most CMV-associated TCR beta chains appeared HLA-restricted, with HLA associations seemingly driven largely by CMV exposure. A cluster of highly shared sequence variants was judged likely to represent a technical artifact of the sequencing pipeline. A total of fewer than 200 TCR beta chains were listed by the study as associated with cytomegalovirus.

This clone has only one observation. Its target antigen remains unknown. Per-nucleotide qualities are absent, and no much larger clonotype sits a single base away. The library was obtained by the immunoSEQ multiplex PCR assay. The multiplex PCR relied on a mix of 60 forward primers for TCR Vbeta segments and 13 reverse primers for TCR Jbeta segments. A multiplex PCR assay on genomic DNA amplified the CDR3 region of rearranged TCR beta genes. The Illumina HiSeq System was used to sequence the amplified TCR beta libraries as 87-base-pair reads. For the original study's pipeline: Across the roughly 670 repertoires, a later analysis counted 60 million to 90 million unique TCR beta chains, around 10 million of which were shared by at least two donors. To remove PCR and sequencing errors, raw reads were error-corrected and collapsed into unique sequences using a nearest-neighbor algorithm that merged closely related sequences. V, D and J gene segments were assigned by aligning CDR3 sequences to IMGT reference sequences. For a sequence to be retained, a match of at least six nucleotides to both a V gene segment and a J gene segment was required. A rearrangement was called productive if the CDR3 had no stop codons and remained in frame with V and J, and every other rearrangement was called non-productive. CDR3 was defined by IMGT convention, running from the second conserved V-encoded cysteine to the conserved J-encoded phenylalanine. The earlier analysis of about 610 of the donors excluded sequences that lacked an unambiguous match to a single V gene segment. An earlier analysis of 500 to 600 of the donors classified V segments as functional when productive rearrangements were above 56.7% and as segregating when the standard deviation between donors was above 5%. To diagnose cytomegalovirus status from the catalog of TCR beta chain sequences, a statistical classification framework was built. In a later analysis, TCR nucleotide sequences were compared against IMGT/GENE-DB human TR gene sequences so that V and J genes could be assigned. In a later analysis, CDR3 sequences and most-parsimonious VDJ recombination scenarios were assigned using the TCRdist pipeline. A later analysis defined each TCR beta chain by its CDR3 amino acid sequence plus V-gene family, and excluded reads lacking a unique V-gene family. In a later analysis, around 650 highly shared, low-generation-probability nucleotide sequences were removed to address suspected cross-contamination and a sequencing artifact. In a later analysis, a clonal expansion index for each public chain was calculated from normalized within-repertoire ranks of inferred template counts. A later analysis computed generation probabilities with a VDJ recombination model fitted to out-of-frame rearrangements, and checked the results against IGoR. Hypergeometric tests were used in a later analysis to score TCR-TCR, TCR-HLA and TCR-CMV co-occurrence, with a repertoire-size bias correction applied to the TCR pairs. To estimate false discovery rates, a later analysis permuted the HLA or CMV assignments 20 times. In a later analysis, co-occurring TCRs were grouped with DBSCAN, and TCRdist sequence similarity was added when clustering was performed within HLA-allele-positive subsets. Co-occurrence clustering excluded repertoires with fewer than 30,000 or more than 120,000 public chains, plus five with anomalous nucleotide sharing. Held by TCRdb, this immuneACCESS table contains in-frame sequences only and omits some clones. Under half of the omission traces to an unresolved V gene where checked; the cause of the rest is unknown. For V, J and clone size, that table is used; D and trimming come from the DNA. The sample table records 150,000 to 200,000 clones; approximately 84% of these occur just once. Approximately 2.5% of the sample is taken by the ten largest.

The cohort was made up of under 800 healthy bone marrow donors. Cohort members were all nominally healthy when sampled, although unrecorded immune exposures were likely present. The donor was CMV seropositive and belonged to the group of a few hundred seropositive cohort members. A peripheral blood sample was provided by each donor, and peripheral blood mononuclear cells were used for TCR beta sequencing. The Qiagen DNeasy Blood Extraction Kit was used to extract genomic DNA from the blood cell samples. The receptor was derived from a man younger than 45 in good health and CMV-seropositive. This chain joins TRBV11-2 to TRBJ2-7, with the D gene not clear enough to name. Sample: PBMCs. CDR3 loop: CASSLSRGDYEQYV. The DNA sequence is given as TGTGCCAGCAGCCTAAGTCGAGGAGACTACGAGCAGTACGTC.